The present T cell receptor (beta chain) was sequenced within a study of blood T cell repertoires in COVID-19. At the level of the study: COVID-19 samples from acute and convalescent phases originated in the United States, Italy and Spain. T cells, B-cell-depleted T cells, or PBMCs provided the cDNA or gDNA that served as material.

V was pared by 4 bases and J by 8 bases, with 15 bases between. Germline V CDR1 and CDR2: MDHEN, SYDVKM. The length of the CDR3 is 14 residues. Under the authors' procedure: Estimated nucleated cell counts came from reference gene primer amplification. Assay used: immunoSEQ multiplex PCR; TCRdb lists only in-frame clones, some missing. V, J and clone size are those of that table, while D and trimming were read from the DNA. The table has roughly 140,000 clones, 80% to 90% seen once. Sequencing was carried out using peripheral blood. The TCR comes from a woman aged 40-49 years with acute or convalescent COVID-19. V gene TRBV28 combines with J gene TRBJ2-1; tentatively, D is TRBD2 (5 bases). CDR3 residues: CASSSRRRYYEQFF. CDR3 sequence (DNA): TGTGCCAGCAGTTCGCGCCGGAGGTATTATGAGCAGTTCTTC.